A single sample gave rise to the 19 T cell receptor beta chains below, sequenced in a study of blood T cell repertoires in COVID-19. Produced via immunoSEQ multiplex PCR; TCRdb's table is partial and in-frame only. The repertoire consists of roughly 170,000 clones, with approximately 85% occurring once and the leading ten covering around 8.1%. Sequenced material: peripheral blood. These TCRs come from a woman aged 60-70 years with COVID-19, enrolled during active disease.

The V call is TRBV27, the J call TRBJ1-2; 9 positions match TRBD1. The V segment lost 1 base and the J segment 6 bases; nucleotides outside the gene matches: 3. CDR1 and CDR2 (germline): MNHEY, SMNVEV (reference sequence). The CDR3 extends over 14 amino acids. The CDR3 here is CASSLLGQGNGYTF. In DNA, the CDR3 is TGTGCCAGCAGTTTATTGGGACAGGGAAATGGCTACACCTTC.

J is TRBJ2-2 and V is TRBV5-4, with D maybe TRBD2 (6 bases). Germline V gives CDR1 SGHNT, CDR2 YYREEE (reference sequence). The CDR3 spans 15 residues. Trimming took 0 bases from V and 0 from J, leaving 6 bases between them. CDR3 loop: CASSLGLANTGELFF. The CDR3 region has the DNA TGTGCCAGCAGCTTGGGACTAGCGAACACCGGGGAGCTGTTTTTT.

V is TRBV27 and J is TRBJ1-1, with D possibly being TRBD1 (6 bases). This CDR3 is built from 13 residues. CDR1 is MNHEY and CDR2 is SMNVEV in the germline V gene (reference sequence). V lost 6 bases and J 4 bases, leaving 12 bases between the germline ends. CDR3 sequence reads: CASSITGFTEAFF. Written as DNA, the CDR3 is TGTGCCAGCAGCATAACAGGGTTCACTGAAGCTTTCTTT.

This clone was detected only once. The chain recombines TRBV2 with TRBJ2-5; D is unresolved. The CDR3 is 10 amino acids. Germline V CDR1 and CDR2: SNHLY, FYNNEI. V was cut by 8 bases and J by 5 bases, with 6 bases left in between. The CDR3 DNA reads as TGTGCCAGCTCCCGGGAGACCCAGTACTTC. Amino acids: CASSRETQYF.

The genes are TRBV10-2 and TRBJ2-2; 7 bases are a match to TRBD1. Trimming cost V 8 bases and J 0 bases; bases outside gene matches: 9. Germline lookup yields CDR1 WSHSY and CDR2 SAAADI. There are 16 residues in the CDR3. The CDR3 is CASRYTGVTNTGELFF. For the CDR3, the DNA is TGCGCCAGCCGTTATACAGGGGTGACGAACACCGGGGAGCTGTTTTTT.

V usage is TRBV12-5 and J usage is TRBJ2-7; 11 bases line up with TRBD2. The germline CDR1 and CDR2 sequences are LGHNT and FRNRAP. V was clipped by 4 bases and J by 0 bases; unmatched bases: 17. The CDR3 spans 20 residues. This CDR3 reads CASGSYWPEGLAVSSYEQYV. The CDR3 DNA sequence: TGTGCTAGTGGTTCGTACTGGCCTGAGGGACTAGCGGTTAGCTCCTACGAGCAGTACGTC.

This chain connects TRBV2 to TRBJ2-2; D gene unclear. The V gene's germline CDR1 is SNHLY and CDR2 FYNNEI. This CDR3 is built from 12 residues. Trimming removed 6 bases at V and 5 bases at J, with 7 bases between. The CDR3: CASSRFTGELFF. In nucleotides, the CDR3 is TGTGCCAGCAGCAGATTTACCGGGGAGCTGTTTTTT.

The CDR3 DNA sequence: TGTGCCAGCAGAGCCTCGTCGGGGACAGATACGCAGTATTTT. It encodes CASRASSGTDTQYF. The chain is built from TRBV2 and TRBJ2-3, with D perhaps matching TRBD2 (5 bases). Germline assignment: CDR1 SNHLY and CDR2 FYNNEI. This CDR3 has 14 amino acids. V lost 6 bases and J 3 bases, leaving 13 bases between the germline ends.

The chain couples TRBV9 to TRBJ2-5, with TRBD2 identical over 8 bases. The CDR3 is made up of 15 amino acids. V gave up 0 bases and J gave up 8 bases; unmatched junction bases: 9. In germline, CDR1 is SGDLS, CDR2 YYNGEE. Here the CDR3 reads CASSVGISGARTQYF. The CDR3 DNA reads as TGTGCCAGCAGCGTAGGAATTAGCGGGGCCCGCACCCAGTACTTC.

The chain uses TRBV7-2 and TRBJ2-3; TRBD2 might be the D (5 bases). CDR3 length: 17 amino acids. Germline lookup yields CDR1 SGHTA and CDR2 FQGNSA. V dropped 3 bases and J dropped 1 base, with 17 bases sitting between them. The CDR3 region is CASSFGVGGRGTDTQYF. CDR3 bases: TGTGCCAGCAGCTTTGGGGTAGGTGGGAGAGGCACAGATACGCAGTATTTT.

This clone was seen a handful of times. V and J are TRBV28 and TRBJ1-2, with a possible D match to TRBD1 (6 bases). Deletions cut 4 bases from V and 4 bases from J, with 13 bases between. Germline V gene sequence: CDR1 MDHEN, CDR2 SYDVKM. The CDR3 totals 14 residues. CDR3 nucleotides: TGTGCCAGCAGTTCACAGGGTCTCGGCTATGGCTACACCTTC. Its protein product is CASSSQGLGYGYTF.

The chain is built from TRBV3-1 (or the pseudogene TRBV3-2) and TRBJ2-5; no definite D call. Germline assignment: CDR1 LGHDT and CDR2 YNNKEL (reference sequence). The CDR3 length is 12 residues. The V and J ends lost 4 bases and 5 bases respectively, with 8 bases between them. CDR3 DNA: TGTGCCAGCAGCCCTGAGTATGAGACCCAGTACTTC. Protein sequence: CASSPEYETQYF.

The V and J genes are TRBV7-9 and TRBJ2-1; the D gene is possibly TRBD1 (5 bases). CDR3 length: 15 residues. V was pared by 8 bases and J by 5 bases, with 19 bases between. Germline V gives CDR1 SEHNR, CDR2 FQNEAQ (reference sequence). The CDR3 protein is CASLERRADHNEQFF. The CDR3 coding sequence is TGTGCCAGCTTGGAACGCAGGGCCGATCACAATGAGCAGTTCTTC.

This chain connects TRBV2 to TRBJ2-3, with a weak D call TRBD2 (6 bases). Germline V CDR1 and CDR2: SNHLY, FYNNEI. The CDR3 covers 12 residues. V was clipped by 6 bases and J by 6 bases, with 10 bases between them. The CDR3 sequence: CASRRGRDTQYF. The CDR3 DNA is TGTGCCAGCAGGCGGGGTAGGGATACGCAGTATTTT.

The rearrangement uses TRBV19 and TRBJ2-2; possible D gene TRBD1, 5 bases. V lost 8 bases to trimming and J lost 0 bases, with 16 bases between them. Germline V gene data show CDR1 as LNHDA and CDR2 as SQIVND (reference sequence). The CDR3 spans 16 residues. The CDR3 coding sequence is TGTGCCAGTTCCCGGAGACAGAACGCGAACACCGGGGAGCTGTTTTTT. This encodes CASSRRQNANTGELFF.

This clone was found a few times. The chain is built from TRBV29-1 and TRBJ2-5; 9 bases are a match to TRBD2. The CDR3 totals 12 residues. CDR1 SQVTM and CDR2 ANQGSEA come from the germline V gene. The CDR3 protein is CMASGNQETQYF. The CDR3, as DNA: TGCATGGCTAGCGGGAACCAAGAGACCCAGTACTTC.

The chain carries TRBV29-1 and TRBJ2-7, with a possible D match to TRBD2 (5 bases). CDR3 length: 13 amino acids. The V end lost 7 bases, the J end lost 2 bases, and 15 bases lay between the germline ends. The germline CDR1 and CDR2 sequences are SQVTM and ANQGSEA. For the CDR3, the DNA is TGCAGCGCCCTTAGCTGGGGAGCCTACGAGCAGTACTTC. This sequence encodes CSALSWGAYEQYF.

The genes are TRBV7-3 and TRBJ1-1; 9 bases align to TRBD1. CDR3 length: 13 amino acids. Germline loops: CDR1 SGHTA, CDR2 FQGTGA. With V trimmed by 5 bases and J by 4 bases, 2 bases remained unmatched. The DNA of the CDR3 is TGTGCCAGCAGCATGGACAGGGGCACTGAAGCTTTCTTT. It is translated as CASSMDRGTEAFF. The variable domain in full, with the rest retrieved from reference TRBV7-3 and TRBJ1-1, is GAGVSQTPSNKVTEKGKYVELRCDPISGHTALYWYRQSLGQGPEFLIYFQGTGAADDSGLPNDRFFAVRPEGSVSTLKIQRTERGDSAVYLCASSMDRGTEAFFGQGTRLTVV.

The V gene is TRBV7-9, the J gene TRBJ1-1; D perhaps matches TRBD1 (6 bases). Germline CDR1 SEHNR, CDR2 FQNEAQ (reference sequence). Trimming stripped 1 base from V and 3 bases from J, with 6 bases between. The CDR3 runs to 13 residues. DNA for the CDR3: TGTGCCAGCAGCTTAGAGGGGGACACTGAAGCTTTCTTT. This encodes CASSLEGDTEAFF.